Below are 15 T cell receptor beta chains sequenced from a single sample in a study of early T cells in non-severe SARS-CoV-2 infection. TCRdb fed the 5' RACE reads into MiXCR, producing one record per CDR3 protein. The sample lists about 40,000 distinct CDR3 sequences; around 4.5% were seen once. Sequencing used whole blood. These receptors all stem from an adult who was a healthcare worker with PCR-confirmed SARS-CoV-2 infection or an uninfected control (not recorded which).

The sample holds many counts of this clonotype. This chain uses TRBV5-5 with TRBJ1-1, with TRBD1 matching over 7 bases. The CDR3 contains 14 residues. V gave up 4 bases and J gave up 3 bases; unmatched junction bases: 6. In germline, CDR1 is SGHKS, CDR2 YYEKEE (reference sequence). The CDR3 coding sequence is TGTGCCAGCAGCGAAGACAGGGTGTACACTGAAGCTTTCTTT. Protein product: CASSEDRVYTEAFF.

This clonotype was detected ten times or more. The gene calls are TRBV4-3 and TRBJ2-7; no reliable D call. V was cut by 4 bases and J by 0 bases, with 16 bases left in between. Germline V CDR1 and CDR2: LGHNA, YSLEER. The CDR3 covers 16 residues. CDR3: CASSPSSTSYSYEQYF. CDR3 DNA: TGCGCCAGCAGCCCCTCGAGCACATCCTACTCCTACGAGCAGTACTTC.

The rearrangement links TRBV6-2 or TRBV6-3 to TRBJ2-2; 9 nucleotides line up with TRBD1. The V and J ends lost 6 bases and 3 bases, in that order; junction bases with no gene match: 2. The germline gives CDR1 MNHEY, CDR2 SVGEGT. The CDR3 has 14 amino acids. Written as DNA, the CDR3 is TGTGCCAGCAGCCGACAGGGGGACACCGGGGAGCTGTTTTTT. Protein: CASSRQGDTGELFF.

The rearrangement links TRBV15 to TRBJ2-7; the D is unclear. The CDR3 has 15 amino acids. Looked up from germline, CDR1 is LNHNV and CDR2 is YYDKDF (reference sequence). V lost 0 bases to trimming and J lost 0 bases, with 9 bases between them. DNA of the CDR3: TGTGCCACCAGCAGAGAGATCAGTAGCTCCTACGAGCAGTACTTC. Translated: CATSREISSSYEQYF.

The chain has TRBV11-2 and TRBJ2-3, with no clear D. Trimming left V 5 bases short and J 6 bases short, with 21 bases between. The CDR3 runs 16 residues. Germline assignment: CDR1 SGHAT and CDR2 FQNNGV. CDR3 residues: CASSPVFVRSTDTQYF. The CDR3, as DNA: TGTGCCAGCAGCCCCGTCTTCGTAAGATCCACGGATACGCAGTATTTT.

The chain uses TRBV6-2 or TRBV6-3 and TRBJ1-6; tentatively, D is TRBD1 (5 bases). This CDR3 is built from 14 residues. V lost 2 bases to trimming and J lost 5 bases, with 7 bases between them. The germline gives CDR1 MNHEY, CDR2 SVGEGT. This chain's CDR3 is CASSYRTNNSPLHF. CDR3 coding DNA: TGTGCCAGCAGTTACCGGACAAATAATTCACCCCTCCACTTT.

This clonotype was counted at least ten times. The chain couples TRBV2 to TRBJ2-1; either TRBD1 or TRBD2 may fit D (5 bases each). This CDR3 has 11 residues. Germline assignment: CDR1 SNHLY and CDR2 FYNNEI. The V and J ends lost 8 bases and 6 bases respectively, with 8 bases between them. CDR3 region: CASYGGNEQFF. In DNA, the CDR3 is TGTGCCAGCTATGGGGGCAATGAGCAGTTCTTC. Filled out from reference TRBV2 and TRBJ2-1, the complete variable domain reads EPEVTQTPSHQVTQMGQEVILRCVPISNHLYFYWYRQILGQKVEFLVSFYNNEISEKSEIFDDQFSVERPDGSNFTLKIRSTKLEDSAMYFCASYGGNEQFFGPGTRLTVL.

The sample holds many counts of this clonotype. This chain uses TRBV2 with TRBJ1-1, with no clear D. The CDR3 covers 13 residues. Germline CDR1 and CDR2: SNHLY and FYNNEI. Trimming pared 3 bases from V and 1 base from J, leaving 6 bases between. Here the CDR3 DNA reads TGTGCCAGCAGTGAGGAGCCGAACACTGAAGCTTTCTTT. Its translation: CASSEEPNTEAFF.

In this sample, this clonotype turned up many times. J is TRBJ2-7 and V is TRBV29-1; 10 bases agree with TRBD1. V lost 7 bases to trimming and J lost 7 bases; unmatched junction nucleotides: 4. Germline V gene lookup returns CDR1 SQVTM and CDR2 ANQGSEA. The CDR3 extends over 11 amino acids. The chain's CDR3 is CSGQGAREQYF. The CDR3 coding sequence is TGCAGCGGACAGGGGGCGCGGGAGCAGTACTTC.

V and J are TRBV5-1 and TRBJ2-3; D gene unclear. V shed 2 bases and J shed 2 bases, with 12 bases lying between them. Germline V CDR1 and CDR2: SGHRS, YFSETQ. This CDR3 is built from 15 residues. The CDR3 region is CASSFFGEITDTQYF. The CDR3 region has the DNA TGCGCCAGCAGCTTTTTTGGTGAAATCACAGATACGCAGTATTTT.

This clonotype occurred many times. CDR3 region: CSVEVAPSMNTEAFF. The CDR3 DNA follows: TGCAGCGTTGAAGTCGCACCGAGTATGAACACTGAAGCTTTCTTT. The chain joins TRBV29-1 to TRBJ1-1; D is uncertain. CDR1 is SQVTM, CDR2 ANQGSEA, per germline. V was shortened by 1 base and J by 0 bases, with 12 bases between the two germline ends. This CDR3 is 15 amino acids long.

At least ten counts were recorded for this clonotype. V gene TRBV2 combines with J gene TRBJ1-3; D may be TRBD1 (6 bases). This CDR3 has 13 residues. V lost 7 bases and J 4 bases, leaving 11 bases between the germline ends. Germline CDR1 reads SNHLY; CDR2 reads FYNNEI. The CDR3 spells CASTADRGNTIYF. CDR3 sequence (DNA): TGTGCCAGCACCGCGGACAGAGGAAACACCATATATTTT.

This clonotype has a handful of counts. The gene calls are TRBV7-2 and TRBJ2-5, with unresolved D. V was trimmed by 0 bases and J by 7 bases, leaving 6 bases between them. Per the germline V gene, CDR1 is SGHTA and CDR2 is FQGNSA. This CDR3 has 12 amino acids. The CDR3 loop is CASSLALMTQYF. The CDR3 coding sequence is TGTGCCAGCAGCTTAGCCCTGATGACCCAGTACTTC.

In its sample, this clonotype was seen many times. Here the CDR3 DNA reads TGCAGTGCTAGGACGGGACAGAATTCACCCCTCCACTTT. It specifies CSARTGQNSPLHF. This chain connects TRBV20-1 to TRBJ1-6; TRBD1 matches 7 bases. The CDR3 contains 13 residues. The ends lost 3 bases at V and 7 bases at J; junction bases unmatched: 3. CDR1 and CDR2 from the germline V gene are DFQATT and SNEGSKA (reference sequence).

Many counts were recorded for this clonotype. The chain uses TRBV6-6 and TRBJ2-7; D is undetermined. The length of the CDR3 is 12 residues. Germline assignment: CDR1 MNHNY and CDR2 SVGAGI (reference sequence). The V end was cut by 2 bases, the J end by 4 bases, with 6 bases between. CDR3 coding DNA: TGTGCCAGCAGTTACCCCGATTACGAGCAGTACTTC. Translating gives CASSYPDYEQYF.